The rows below give T cell receptor beta chains drawn from one sample of a study of blood T cell repertoires in COVID-19. Sequenced by immunoSEQ multiplex PCR; TCRdb stores in-frame clones only, minus some. This table has almost 250,000 clones, around 86% appearing once. The sequenced material came from peripheral blood. These receptors originate from a woman aged 80 or older with COVID-19, enrolled during active disease. The CDR3 runs from the conserved cysteine through the conserved F or W. Each record gives: V gene, CDR3 length, clone size, D gene, J gene, CDR3 protein, CDR3 DNA. D genes are given only for firm matches. A row's size may be missing; if present it is once, few, many or a size class.

V gene: TRBV5-8
CDR3 length: 14
clone size: -
D gene: -
J gene: TRBJ2-5
CDR3 protein: CASSSGLIQETQYF
CDR3 DNA: TGTGCCAGCAGCTCGGGTCTTATCCAAGAGACCCAGTACTTC

V gene: TRBV28
CDR3 length: 13
clone size: -
D gene: -
J gene: TRBJ1-2
CDR3 protein: CASSFREQGGYTF
CDR3 DNA: TGTGCCAGCAGTTTCAGGGAACAAGGGGGCTACACCTTC

V gene: TRBV7-9
CDR3 length: 14
clone size: -
D gene: -
J gene: TRBJ1-3
CDR3 protein: CASSLKQGADTIYF
CDR3 DNA: TGTGCCAGCAGCCTTAAACAGGGTGCGGACACCATATATTTT

V gene: TRBV6-6
CDR3 length: 21
clone size: -
D gene: TRBD2
J gene: TRBJ2-3
CDR3 protein: CASSKRDGLAYGQPSTDTQYF
CDR3 DNA: TGTGCCAGCAGCAAACGAGATGGACTAGCCTACGGACAACCTAGCACAGATACGCAGTATTTT

V gene: TRBV6-2/TRBV6-3
CDR3 length: 16
clone size: -
D gene: TRBD1
J gene: TRBJ1-1
CDR3 protein: CASSRLGTGYTTEAFF
CDR3 DNA: TGTGCCAGCAGTCGACTGGGGACAGGGTATACGACTGAAGCTTTCTTT

V gene: TRBV11-2
CDR3 length: 15
clone size: -
D gene: -
J gene: TRBJ1-3
CDR3 protein: CASSSYRGAGNTIYF
CDR3 DNA: TGTGCCAGCAGCTCATATCGGGGTGCTGGAAACACCATATATTTT

V gene: TRBV4-2
CDR3 length: 15
clone size: once
D gene: TRBD1
J gene: TRBJ1-1
CDR3 protein: CASSQETGFGTEAFF
CDR3 DNA: TGTGCCAGCAGCCAAGAGACAGGGTTCGGCACTGAAGCTTTCTTT

V gene: TRBV2
CDR3 length: 14
clone size: -
D gene: TRBD1
J gene: TRBJ1-1
CDR3 protein: CASSGDRGRTEAFF
CDR3 DNA: TGTGCCAGCAGTGGGGACAGGGGGCGGACTGAAGCTTTCTTT

V gene: TRBV3-1/TRBV3-2
CDR3 length: 12
clone size: -
D gene: TRBD1
J gene: TRBJ1-4
CDR3 protein: CASSPRGEKLFF
CDR3 DNA: TGTGCCAGCAGCCCCAGGGGGGAAAAACTGTTTTTT

V gene: TRBV11-2
CDR3 length: 18
clone size: -
D gene: TRBD1
J gene: TRBJ1-1
CDR3 protein: CASSLERSGGRLNTEAFF
CDR3 DNA: TGTGCCAGCAGCTTAGAGAGATCAGGGGGCCGGTTGAACACTGAAGCTTTCTTT